Below, 3 T cell receptor beta chains from the same sample are listed, as sequenced in a study of OX40 agonist ivuxolimab in advanced cancers. TCRdb keeps only in-frame clones here, not all; method: immunoSEQ multiplex PCR. The sample lists about 70,000 clones; about 73% were seen once. The material sequenced was CD4+ or CD8+ T cells sorted from blood, taken in a trial of the OX40 agonist ivuxolimab. The source of these receptors is an adult with an advanced solid tumor such as melanoma, head and neck, liver or kidney cancer.

V usage is TRBV19 and J usage is TRBJ1-5; no clear D. This CDR3 spans 15 amino acids. Germline V gene lookup returns CDR1 LNHDA and CDR2 SQIVND (reference sequence). Trimming stripped 7 bases from V and 0 bases from J, with 13 bases between. The CDR3 DNA reads as TGTGCCAGTACCCCCAGTCAATATAGCAATCAGCCCCAGCATTTT. Protein sequence: CASTPSQYSNQPQHF.

The V call is TRBV10-1, the J call TRBJ2-1, with 13 bases matching TRBD2. CDR1 WNHNN and CDR2 SYGVQD come from the germline V gene (reference sequence). V trimming: 8 bases; J trimming: 7 bases; junction bases outside the gene matches: 5. The CDR3 runs to 14 residues. CDR3 region: CASGLAGDVNEQFF. The CDR3 region has the DNA TGCGCCAGCGGACTAGCGGGAGATGTAAATGAGCAGTTCTTC.

The V call is TRBV28, the J call TRBJ1-2, with D possibly being TRBD1 (5 bases). The V end lost 4 bases, the J end lost 5 bases, and 14 bases lay between the germline ends. This CDR3 is 14 amino acids long. CDR1 and CDR2 (germline): MDHEN, SYDVKM. CDR3: CASSSAGRRYGYTF. The CDR3 DNA sequence: TGTGCCAGCAGTTCGGCGGGGCGGAGGTATGGCTACACCTTC.